This TCR beta chain was sequenced for a study of T-cell memory formation after mild COVID-19. TCRdb analysed the 5' RACE reads with MiXCR anew, one entry per CDR3 protein. This table holds approximately 44,000 distinct CDR3 sequences, 7.3% found once. Points from the study as a whole: Whether second-wave clones peaking at day 37 were SARS-CoV-2 specific went unconfirmed.

As for this clonotype: Its antigen is still unknown.

The germline CDR1 and CDR2 sequences are LGHNA and YSLEER. This CDR3 has 17 residues. Trimming cost V 0 bases and J 0 bases; bases outside gene matches: 3. The TCR sequence derives from a man aged 18 to 29 who had mild COVID-19 (a few samples of this study predate the infection). Cell type and time point are not known. Sequenced sample: PBMCs or a T cell subset sorted from them (not recorded which). The rearrangement joins TRBV4-3 to TRBJ2-3; 10 bases are a match to TRBD2. CDR3: CASSQDPSGGSTDTQYF. For the CDR3, the DNA is TGCGCCAGCAGCCAAGACCCTAGCGGGGGTAGCACAGATACGCAGTATTTT.